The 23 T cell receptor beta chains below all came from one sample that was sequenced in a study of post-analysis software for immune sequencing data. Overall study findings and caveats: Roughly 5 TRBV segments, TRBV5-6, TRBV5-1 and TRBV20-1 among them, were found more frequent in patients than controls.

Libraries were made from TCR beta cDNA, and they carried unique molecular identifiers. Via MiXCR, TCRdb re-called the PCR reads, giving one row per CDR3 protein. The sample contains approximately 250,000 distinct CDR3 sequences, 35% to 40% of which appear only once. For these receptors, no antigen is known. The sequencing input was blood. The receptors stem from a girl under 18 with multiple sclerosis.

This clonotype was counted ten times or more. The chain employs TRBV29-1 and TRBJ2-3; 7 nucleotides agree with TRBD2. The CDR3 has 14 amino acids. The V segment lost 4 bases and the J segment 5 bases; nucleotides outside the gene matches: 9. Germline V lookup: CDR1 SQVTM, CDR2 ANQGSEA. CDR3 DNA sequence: TGCAGCGTTGGGGGGGGACTACCGGGAGATACGCAGTATTTT. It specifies CSVGGGLPGDTQYF.

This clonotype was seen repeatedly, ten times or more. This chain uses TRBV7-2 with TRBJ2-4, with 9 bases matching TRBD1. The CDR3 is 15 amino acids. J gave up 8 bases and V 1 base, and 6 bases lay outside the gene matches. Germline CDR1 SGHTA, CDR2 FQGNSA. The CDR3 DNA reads TGTGCCAGCAGCTTAGTGGGGGACAGGGATGACATTCAGTACTTC. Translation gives CASSLVGDRDDIQYF.

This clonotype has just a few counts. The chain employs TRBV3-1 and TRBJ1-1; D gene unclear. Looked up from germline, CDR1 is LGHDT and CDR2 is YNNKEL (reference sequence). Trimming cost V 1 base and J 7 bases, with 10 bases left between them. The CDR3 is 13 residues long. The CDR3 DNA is TGTGCCAGCAGCCAAGCCACGGGGAGTGAAGCTTTCTTT. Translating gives CASSQATGSEAFF.

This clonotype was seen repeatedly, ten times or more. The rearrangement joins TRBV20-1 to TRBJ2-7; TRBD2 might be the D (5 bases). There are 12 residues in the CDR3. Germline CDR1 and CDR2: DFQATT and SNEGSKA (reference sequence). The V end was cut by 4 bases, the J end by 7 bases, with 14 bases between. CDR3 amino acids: CSANRASGEQYF. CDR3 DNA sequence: TGCAGTGCTAATAGGGCCTCGGGGGAGCAGTACTTC.

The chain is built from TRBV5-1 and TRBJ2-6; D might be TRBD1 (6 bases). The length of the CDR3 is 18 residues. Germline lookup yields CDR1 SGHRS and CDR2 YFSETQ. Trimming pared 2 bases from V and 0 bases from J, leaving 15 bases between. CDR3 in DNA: TGCGCCAGCAGCTTTTCCGGGACAATGTCCTCTGGGGCCAACGTCCTGACTTTC. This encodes CASSFSGTMSSGANVLTF.

The DNA of the CDR3 is TGTGCCAGCAGCGATCGGACAGATTTGAACACTGAAGCTTTCTTT. It is translated as CASSDRTDLNTEAFF. The chain is built from TRBV9 and TRBJ1-1, with D possibly being TRBD1 (6 bases). CDR1 is SGDLS and CDR2 is YYNGEE in the germline V gene. V was pared by 3 bases and J by 0 bases, with 12 bases between. This CDR3 has 15 residues.

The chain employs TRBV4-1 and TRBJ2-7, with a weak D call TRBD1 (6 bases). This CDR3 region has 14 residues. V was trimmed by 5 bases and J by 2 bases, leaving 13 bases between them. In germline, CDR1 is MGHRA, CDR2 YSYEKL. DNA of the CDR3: TGCGCCAGCAGCGCCTCGACAGGAGCCTACGAGCAGTACTTC. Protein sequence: CASSASTGAYEQYF.

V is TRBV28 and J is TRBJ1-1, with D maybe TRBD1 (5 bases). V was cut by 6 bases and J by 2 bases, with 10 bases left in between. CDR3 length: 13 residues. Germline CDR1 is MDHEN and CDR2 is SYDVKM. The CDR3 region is CASRNTGNTEAFF. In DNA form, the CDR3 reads TGTGCCAGCAGAAACACAGGTAACACTGAAGCTTTCTTT.

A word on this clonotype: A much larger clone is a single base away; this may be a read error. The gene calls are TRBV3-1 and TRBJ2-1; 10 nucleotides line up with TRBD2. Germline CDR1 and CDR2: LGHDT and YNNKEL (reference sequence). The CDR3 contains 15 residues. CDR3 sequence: CASSIAGGKRNGQFF. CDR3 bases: TGTGCCAGCAGCATAGCGGGAGGAAAAAGAAATGGGCAGTTCTTC.

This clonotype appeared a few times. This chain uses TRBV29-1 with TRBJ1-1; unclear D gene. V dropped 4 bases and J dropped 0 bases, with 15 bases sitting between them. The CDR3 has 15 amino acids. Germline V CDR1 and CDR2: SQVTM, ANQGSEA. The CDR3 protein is CSVVRRGGLNTEAFF. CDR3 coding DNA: TGCAGCGTTGTTAGGCGGGGAGGGTTGAACACTGAAGCTTTCTTT.

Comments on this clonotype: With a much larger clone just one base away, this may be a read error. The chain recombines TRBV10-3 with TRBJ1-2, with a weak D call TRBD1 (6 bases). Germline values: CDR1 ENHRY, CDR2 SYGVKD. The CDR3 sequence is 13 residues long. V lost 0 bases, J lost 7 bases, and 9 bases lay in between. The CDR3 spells CAISESQGGGYTF. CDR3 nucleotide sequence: TGTGCCATCAGTGAGTCACAGGGCGGTGGCTACACCTTC.

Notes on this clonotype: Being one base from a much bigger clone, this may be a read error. CDR3 amino acids: CSAGGRGDTEAFF. CDR3 sequence (DNA): TGCAGTGCTGGAGGCCGAGGGGACACTGAAGCTTTCTTT. The chain is built from TRBV20-1 and TRBJ1-1; D might be TRBD1 (5 bases). CDR1 is DFQATT, CDR2 SNEGSKA, per germline (reference sequence). V lost 5 bases, J lost 3 bases, and 13 bases lay in between. The CDR3 covers 13 residues.

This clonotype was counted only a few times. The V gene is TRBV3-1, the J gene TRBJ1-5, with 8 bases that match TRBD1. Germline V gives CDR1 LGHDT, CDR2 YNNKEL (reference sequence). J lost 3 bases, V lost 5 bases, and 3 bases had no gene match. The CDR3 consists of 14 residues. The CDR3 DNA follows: TGTGCCAGCAGCGAGGACAGGGCCAATCAGCCCCAGCATTTT. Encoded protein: CASSEDRANQPQHF.

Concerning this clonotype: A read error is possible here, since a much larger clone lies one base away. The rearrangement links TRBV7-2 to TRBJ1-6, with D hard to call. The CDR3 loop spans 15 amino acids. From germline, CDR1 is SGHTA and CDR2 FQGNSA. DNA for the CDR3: TGTGCCAGCAGTCGTGGCGGGTTCACTAATTCACTCCTCCACTTT. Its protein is CASSRGGFTNSLLHF.

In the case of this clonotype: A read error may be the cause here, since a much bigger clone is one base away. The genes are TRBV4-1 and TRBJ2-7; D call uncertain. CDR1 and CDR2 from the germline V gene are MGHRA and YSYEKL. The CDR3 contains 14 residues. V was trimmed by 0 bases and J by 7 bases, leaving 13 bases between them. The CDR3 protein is CASSQDETYNEQYF. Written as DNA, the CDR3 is TGCGCCAGCAGCCAAGATGAGACCTACAATGAGCAGTACTTC.

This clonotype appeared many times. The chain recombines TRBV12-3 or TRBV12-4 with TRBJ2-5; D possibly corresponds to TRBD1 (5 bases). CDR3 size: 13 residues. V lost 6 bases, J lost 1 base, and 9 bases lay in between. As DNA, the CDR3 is TGTGCCAGCAGCCCGGACACCCAAGAGACCCAGTACTTC. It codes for CASSPDTQETQYF.

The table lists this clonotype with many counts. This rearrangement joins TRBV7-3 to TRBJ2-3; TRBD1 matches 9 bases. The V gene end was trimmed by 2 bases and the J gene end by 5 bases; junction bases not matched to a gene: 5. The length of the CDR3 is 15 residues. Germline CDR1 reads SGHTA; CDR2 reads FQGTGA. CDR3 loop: CASSLRTGARDTQYF. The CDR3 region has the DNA TGTGCCAGCAGCTTACGGACAGGGGCGCGAGATACGCAGTATTTT.

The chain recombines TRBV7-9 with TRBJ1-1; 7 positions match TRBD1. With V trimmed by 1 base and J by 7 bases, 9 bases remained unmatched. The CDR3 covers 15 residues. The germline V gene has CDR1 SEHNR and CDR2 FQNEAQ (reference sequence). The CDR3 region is CASSLEQGSAVEAFF. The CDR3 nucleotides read TGTGCCAGCAGCTTAGAACAGGGGTCGGCTGTTGAAGCTTTCTTT.

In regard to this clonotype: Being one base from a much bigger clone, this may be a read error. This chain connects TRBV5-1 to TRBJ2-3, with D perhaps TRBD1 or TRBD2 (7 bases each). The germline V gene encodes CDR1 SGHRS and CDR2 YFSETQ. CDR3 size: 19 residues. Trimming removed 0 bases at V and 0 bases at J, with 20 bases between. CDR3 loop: CASSLALLTSRGSTDTQYF. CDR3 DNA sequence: TGCGCCAGCAGCTTGGCCCTCCTGACTAGCAGGGGGAGCACAGATACGCAGTATTTT.

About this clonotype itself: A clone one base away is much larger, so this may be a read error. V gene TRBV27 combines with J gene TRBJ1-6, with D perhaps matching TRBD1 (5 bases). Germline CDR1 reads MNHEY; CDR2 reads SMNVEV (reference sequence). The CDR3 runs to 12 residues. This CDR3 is CASTRGNSPPHF. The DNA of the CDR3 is TGTGCCAGCACCCGGGGGAATTCACCCCCCCACTTT.

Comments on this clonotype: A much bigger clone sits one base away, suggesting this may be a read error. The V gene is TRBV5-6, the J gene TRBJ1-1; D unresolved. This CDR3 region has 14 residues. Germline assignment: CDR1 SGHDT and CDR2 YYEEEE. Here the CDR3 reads CANSFLLPNTEAFF. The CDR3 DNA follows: TGTGCCAACAGCTTCCTACTTCCCAACACTGAAGCTTTCTTT.

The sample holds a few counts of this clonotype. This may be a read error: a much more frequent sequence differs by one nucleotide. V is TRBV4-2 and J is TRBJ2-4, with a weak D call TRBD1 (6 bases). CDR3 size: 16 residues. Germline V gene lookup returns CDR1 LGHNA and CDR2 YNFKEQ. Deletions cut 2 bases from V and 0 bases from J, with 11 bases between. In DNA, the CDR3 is TGTGCCAGCAGCCAATCTTCAGGGGTAGCCAAAAACATTCAGTACTTC. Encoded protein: CASSQSSGVAKNIQYF.

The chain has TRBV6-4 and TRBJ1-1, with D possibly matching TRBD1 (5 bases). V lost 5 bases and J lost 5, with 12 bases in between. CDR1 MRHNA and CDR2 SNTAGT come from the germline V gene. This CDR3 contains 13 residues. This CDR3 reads CASSYDSRTEAFF. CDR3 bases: TGTGCCAGCAGTTACGACAGCCGAACTGAAGCTTTCTTT.